Listed below are T cell receptor beta chains from one sample, sequenced in a study of identical twins. TCRdb reprocessed the 5' RACE reads with MiXCR, giving one entry per CDR3 protein. The profile shows under 1 million distinct CDR3 sequences, 9% to 15% of them singletons. This sample also appeared in a second study, on yellow fever vaccine responses in identical twins.

Sequencing input: PBMCs. The source is a young woman in good health. The CDR3 runs from the conserved cysteine through the conserved F or W. The order of the fields is V gene, J gene, clone size, D gene, CDR3 protein, CDR3 DNA. D genes are given only for firm matches. Clone size, where shown, is once, few, many, or a class for clones that have expanded.

TRBV29-1	TRBJ2-1	many	TRBD2	CSVESSGATEQFF	TGCAGCGTTGAATCTAGCGGGGCGACTGAGCAGTTCTTC
TRBV18	TRBJ2-5	NA	NA	CASSRQVTGQETQYF	TGTGCCAGCTCACGACAAGTCACGGGCCAAGAGACCCAGTACTTC
TRBV12-3/TRBV12-4	TRBJ2-1	few	NA	CASSLGGGHTVNEQFF	TGTGCCAGCAGTTTAGGAGGGGGGCACACCGTCAATGAGCAGTTCTTC
TRBV29-1	TRBJ2-5	few	TRBD1	CSVELGQGAGQYF	TGCAGCGTTGAGCTGGGACAGGGGGCGGGACAGTACTTC
TRBV29-1	TRBJ1-1	few	NA	CSVEDQDTEAFF	TGCAGCGTTGAAGATCAAGACACTGAAGCTTTCTTT
TRBV5-1	TRBJ2-5	many	NA	CASSRGPSEETQYF	TGCGCCAGCAGCCGTGGACCGAGTGAGGAGACCCAGTACTTC
TRBV5-1	TRBJ2-5	NA	TRBD2	CASSSGGAQYF	TGCGCCAGCAGCTCGGGGGGGGCCCAGTACTTC
TRBV24-1	TRBJ1-2	few	NA	CAIAGTPGEGYTF	TGTGCCATCGCCGGGACACCCGGCGAAGGCTACACCTTC
TRBV20-1	TRBJ1-2	many	TRBD1	CSARRTGGEYGYTF	TGCAGTGCCAGGAGGACAGGGGGGGAGTATGGCTACACCTTC
TRBV18	TRBJ2-2	NA	NA	CASSPISNTGELFF	TGTGCCAGCTCACCTATTTCGAACACCGGGGAGCTGTTTTTT
TRBV12-3/TRBV12-4	TRBJ1-6	NA	TRBD1	CASRDSTGSYNSPLHF	TGTGCCAGCAGGGATTCGACAGGGTCCTATAATTCACCCCTCCACTTT
TRBV4-1	TRBJ2-5	NA	TRBD2	CASSPGGGNYQETQYF	TGCGCCAGCAGCCCTGGCGGGGGAAACTACCAAGAGACCCAGTACTTC
TRBV10-1	TRBJ2-1	once	TRBD2	CASSDQREGHSNEQFF	TGCGCCAGCAGTGACCAGCGGGAGGGCCATAGCAATGAGCAGTTCTTC
TRBV18	TRBJ2-7	NA	TRBD2	CASSPGTSGSPYEQYF	TGTGCCAGCTCACCAGGGACTAGCGGGAGTCCCTACGAGCAGTACTTC
TRBV4-1	TRBJ2-2	many	NA	CASSQVRPPNTGELFF	TGCGCCAGCAGCCAAGTCAGGCCCCCGAACACCGGGGAGCTGTTTTTT
TRBV7-6	TRBJ2-7	few	TRBD2	CASSSGLAGVEQYF	TGTGCCAGCAGCTCGGGACTAGCGGGAGTCGAGCAGTACTTC
TRBV2	TRBJ2-4	NA	NA	CASIRSLEGQNIQYF	TGTGCCAGCATTCGATCTTTGGAGGGCCAAAACATTCAGTACTTC
TRBV10-3	TRBJ2-2	few	NA	CAISEGVTGELFF	TGTGCCATCAGTGAGGGGGTTACCGGGGAGCTGTTTTTT
TRBV2	TRBJ2-3	few	TRBD2	CASSEVSGGNTQYF	TGTGCCAGCAGTGAAGTTAGCGGGGGTAATACGCAGTATTTT
TRBV3-1	TRBJ2-7	few	TRBD1	CASSPDRYSSYEQYF	TGTGCCAGCAGCCCGGACAGGTACAGCTCCTACGAGCAGTACTTC
TRBV7-2	TRBJ2-3	NA	NA	CASSLGPGRGPDTQYF	TGTGCCAGCAGCTTAGGTCCAGGGCGAGGGCCAGATACGCAGTATTTT
TRBV24-1	TRBJ2-3	few	TRBD1	CATSSRGRRTDTQYF	TGTGCCACCAGCTCGAGGGGGCGCCGCACAGATACGCAGTATTTT
TRBV9	TRBJ2-1	NA	TRBD2	CASSATSGPYNEQFF	TGTGCCAGCAGCGCGACTAGCGGCCCCTACAATGAGCAGTTCTTC